The T cell receptor (beta chain) under discussion was sequenced for a study of OX40 agonist ivuxolimab in advanced cancers. Background on the whole study: The costimulatory receptor OX40 (CD134) was targeted by ivuxolimab, a fully human IgG2 agonistic monoclonal antibody. Intravenous ivuxolimab was administered to patients every 2 weeks at six dose levels: 0.01, 0.1, 0.3, 1.5, 3 and 10 mg/kg. Among the roughly 52 dose-escalation patients, about 20 had hepatocellular carcinoma, roughly 15 melanoma, 9 renal cell carcinoma and 9 head and neck cancer. In the dose-escalation cohort, nearly 85% of patients were male, and the mean age was around 60 years with a range of roughly 23 to 79. The paper describes the monotherapy dose-escalation part (N of about 52 patients) of the phase I trial of ivuxolimab. Patients were allowed to have had prior anti-PD-1, anti-PD-L1 or anti-CTLA-4 therapy, and 40% to 45% of the dose-escalation patients had previously received checkpoint inhibitors. The purpose of peripheral TCRbeta sequencing was to test whether ivuxolimab changed TCR sequence diversity and led to clonal T-cell expansion. Partial responses were achieved by three dose-escalation patients, of whom one had hepatocellular carcinoma and two had cutaneous melanoma.

On this clone: Its antigen is currently not known. No much larger clone exists at a distance of one base, and base qualities are not known.

Points the paper makes about the study in general: In the 0.1-3.0 mg/kg groups, partial responders had among the lowest normalized peripheral clonal expansion, particularly in CD8+ T cells. At doses of 0.1 to 3.0 mg/kg, clonal expansion of both CD4+ and CD8+ T cells in blood was seen between baseline and week 6. After ivuxolimab, expanded clones were on average more numerous among CD8+ T cells than among CD4+ T cells. The antigen specificity of the peripheral T cells that underwent clonal expansion was not determined. Low levels of normalized T-cell clonal expansion were also seen in some patients who did not respond.

Genomic DNA was isolated from the sorted cells so that the TCRbeta CDR3 region could be sequenced. The immunoSEQ Assay was used for sequencing of TCRbeta CDR3 regions. Here the immuneACCESS table is served through TCRdb, limited to in-frame sequences with V and J called. Missing clones are a known gap in these copies; in checked studies unresolved V genes cover under half, and the rest lacks a known reason. The sample has roughly 100,000 clones on record, roughly 90% of them singletons. The ten top clones hold 0.7% to 0.9% of the sample. The CDR3 runs 14 amino acids, cysteine and phenylalanine included. The kept DNA is CDR3 alone, 42 bases in frame from the first base. Looking up the germline V gene yields CDR1 MNHEY and CDR2 SVGAGI. The germline ends are 7 bases apart after V is trimmed by 0 bases and J by 4 bases. Patients with autoimmune disease history or receiving systemic immunosuppression were excluded from the trial. Peripheral blood for TCR sequencing was collected from all dose cohorts at baseline, on cycle 4 day 1, and on cycle 7 day 1. Samples were obtained from an open-label, multicenter, first-in-human phase I dose-escalation trial of ivuxolimab. Adults with locally advanced or metastatic melanoma, renal cell carcinoma, hepatocellular carcinoma or head and neck squamous cell carcinoma were enrolled in the trial. Before TCR sequencing, CD4+ T cells and CD8+ T cells were sorted from peripheral blood as separate populations.

The receptor's source is an adult with an advanced solid tumor such as melanoma, head and neck, liver or kidney cancer. The sample was CD4+ or CD8+ T cells sorted from blood, taken in a trial of the OX40 agonist ivuxolimab. The V and J segments used are TRBV6-5 and TRBJ1-5, and the D gene may be TRBD1, 5 bases matching. This receptor carries the CDR3 CASSYSGGNQPQHF. The nucleotide sequence reads as follows: TGTGCCAGCAGTTACTCCGGGGGTAATCAGCCCCAGCATTTT.